Here is one T cell receptor beta chain with its context. This entry comes from a study of blood T cell repertoires in COVID-19. The CDR3 loop spans 13 amino acids. Unmatched junction bases numbered 9, after V lost 7 bases and J lost 10 bases. Germline CDR1 reads LNHDA; CDR2 reads SQIVND (reference sequence). Enrolled during active infection, Seattle patients were then followed longitudinally. Original data processing: Reference gene primer amplification yielded estimated nucleated cell counts. Clones were sequenced by immunoSEQ multiplex PCR, and TCRdb holds only the in-frame ones, with some missing. V and J calls and clone size are given by that table; D and trimming were obtained from the DNA. This sample yields around 200,000 clones, of which 75% to 85% are seen a single time; less than 7% belongs to the top ten.

This TCR was recovered from a middle-aged woman with COVID-19, enrolled during active disease. Sequences were obtained from peripheral blood. The genes are TRBV19 and TRBJ2-3; the match to TRBD2 covers 9 bases. CDR3 nucleotide sequence: TGTGCCAGTACTCCCCTAGCGGGGAAGGCGCAGTATTTT. It encodes CASTPLAGKAQYF.